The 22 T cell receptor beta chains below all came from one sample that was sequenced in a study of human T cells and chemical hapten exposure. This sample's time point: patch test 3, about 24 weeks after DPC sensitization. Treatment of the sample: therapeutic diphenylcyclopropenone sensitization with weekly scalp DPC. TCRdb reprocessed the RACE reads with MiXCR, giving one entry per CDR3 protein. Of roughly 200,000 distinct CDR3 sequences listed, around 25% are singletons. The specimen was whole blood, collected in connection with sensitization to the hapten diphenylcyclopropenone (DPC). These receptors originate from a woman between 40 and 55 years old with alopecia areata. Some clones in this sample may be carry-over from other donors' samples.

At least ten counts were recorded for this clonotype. The CDR3 DNA reads TGTGCCAGCAGCCAAGATCAAGCCAGCTCCTATAATTCACCCCTCCACTTT. This codes for CASSQDQASSYNSPLHF. The V and J genes are TRBV4-2 and TRBJ1-6; D gene unclear. This CDR3 comprises 17 residues. The germline V gene encodes CDR1 LGHNA and CDR2 YNFKEQ. V was trimmed by 0 bases and J by 0 bases, leaving 9 bases between them.

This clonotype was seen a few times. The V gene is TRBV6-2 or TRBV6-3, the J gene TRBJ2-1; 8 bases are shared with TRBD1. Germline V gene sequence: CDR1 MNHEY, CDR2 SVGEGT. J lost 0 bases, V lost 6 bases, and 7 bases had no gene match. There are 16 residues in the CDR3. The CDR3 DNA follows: TGTGCCAGCAGCCACTGGACAGGGAGCTCCTACAATGAGCAGTTCTTC. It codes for CASSHWTGSSYNEQFF.

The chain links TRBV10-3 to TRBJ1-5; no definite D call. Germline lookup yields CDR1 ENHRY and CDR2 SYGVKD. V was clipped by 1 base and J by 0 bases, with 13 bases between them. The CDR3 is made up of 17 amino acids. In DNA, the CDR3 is TGTGCCATCAGTGAGTACGCGACCCTTGATAGCAATCAGCCCCAGCATTTT. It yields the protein CAISEYATLDSNQPQHF.

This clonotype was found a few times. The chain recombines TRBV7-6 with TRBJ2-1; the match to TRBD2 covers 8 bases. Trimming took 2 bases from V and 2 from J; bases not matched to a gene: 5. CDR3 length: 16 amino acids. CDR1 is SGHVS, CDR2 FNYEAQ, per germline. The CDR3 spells CASSLRGGRTYNEQFF. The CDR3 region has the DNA TGTGCCAGCAGCTTAAGGGGCGGGAGGACCTACAATGAGCAGTTCTTC.

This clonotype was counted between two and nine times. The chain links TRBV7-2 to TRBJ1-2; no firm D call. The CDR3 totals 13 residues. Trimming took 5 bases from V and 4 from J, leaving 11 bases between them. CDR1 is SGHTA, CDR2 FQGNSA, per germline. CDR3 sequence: CASSTERAYGYTF. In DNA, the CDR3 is TGTGCCAGCAGCACCGAAAGGGCCTATGGCTACACCTTC.

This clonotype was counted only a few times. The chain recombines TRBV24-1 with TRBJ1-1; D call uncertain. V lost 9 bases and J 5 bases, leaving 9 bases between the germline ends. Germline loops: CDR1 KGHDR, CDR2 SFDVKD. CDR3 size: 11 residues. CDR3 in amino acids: CATVSGTEAFF. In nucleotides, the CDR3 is TGTGCCACCGTGTCGGGGACTGAAGCTTTCTTT.

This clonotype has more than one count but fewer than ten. The CDR3 sequence is CATSIGGGLSRDEQFF. The DNA of the CDR3 is TGTGCCACCAGCATCGGAGGGGGACTTTCACGGGATGAGCAGTTCTTC. V is TRBV15 and J is TRBJ2-1; D is perhaps TRBD1 or TRBD2 (6 bases each). The germline CDR1 and CDR2 sequences are LNHNV and YYDKDF (reference sequence). The CDR3 runs to 16 residues. Trimming pared 4 bases from V and 8 bases from J, leaving 21 bases between.

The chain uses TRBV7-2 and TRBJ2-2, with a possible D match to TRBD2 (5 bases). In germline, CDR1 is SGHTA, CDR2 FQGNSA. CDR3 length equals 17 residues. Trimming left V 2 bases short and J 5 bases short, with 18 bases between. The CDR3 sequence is CASSLSSRVVGTGELFF. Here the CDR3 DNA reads TGTGCCAGCAGCTTATCGTCGAGGGTCGTTGGAACCGGGGAGCTGTTTTTT.

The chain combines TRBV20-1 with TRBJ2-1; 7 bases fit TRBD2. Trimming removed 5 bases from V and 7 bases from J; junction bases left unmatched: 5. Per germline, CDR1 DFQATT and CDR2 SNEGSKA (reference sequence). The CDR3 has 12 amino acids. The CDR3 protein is CSAGGRGNEQFF. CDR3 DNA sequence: TGCAGTGCTGGCGGGAGAGGGAATGAGCAGTTCTTC.

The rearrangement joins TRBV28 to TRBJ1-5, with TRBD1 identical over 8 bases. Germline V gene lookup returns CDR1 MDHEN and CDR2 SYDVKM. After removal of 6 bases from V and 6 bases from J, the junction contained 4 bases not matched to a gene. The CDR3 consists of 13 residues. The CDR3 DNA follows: TGTGCCAGCAGAGACAGGGGAAGTCAGCCCCAGCATTTT. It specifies CASRDRGSQPQHF. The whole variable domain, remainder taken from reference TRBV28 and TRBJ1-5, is DVKVTQSSRYLVKRTGEKVFLECVQDMDHENMFWYRQDPGLGLRLIYFSYDVKMKEKGDIPEGYSVSREKKERFSLILESASTNQTSMYLCASRDRGSQPQHFGDGTRLSIL.

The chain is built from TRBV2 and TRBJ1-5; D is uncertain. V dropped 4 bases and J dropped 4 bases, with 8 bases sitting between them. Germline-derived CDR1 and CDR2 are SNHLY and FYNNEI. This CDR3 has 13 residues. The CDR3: CASSAYENQPQHF. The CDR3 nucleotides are TGTGCCAGCAGTGCGTATGAAAATCAGCCCCAGCATTTT.

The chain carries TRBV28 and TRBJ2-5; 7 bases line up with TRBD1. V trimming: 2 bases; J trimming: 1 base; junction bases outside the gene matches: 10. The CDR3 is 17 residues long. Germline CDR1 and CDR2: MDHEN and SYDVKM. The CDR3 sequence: CASSLGVGTDLQETQYF. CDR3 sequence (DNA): TGTGCCAGCAGTTTAGGGGTGGGGACAGACCTCCAAGAGACCCAGTACTTC.

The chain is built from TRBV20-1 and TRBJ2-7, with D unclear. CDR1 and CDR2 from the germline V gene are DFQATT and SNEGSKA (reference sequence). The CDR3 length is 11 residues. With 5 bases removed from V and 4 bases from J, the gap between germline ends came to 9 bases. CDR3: CSAPDPYEQYF. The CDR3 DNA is TGCAGTGCTCCTGACCCTTACGAGCAGTACTTC.

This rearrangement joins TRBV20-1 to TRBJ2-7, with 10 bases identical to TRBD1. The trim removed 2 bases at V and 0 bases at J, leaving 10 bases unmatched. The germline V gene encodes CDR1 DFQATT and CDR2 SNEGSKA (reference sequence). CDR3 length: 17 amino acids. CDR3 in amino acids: CSARLRQGARISYEQYF. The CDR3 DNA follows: TGCAGTGCTAGACTTCGACAGGGGGCGCGGATCTCCTACGAGCAGTACTTC.

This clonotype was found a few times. The CDR3 loop reads CASSPGGGAHTEAFF. The CDR3 DNA reads as TGCGCCAGCAGCCCCGGAGGGGGGGCCCACACTGAAGCTTTCTTT. The rearrangement uses TRBV4-1 and TRBJ1-1; D may be TRBD1 (6 bases). Germline-derived CDR1 and CDR2 are MGHRA and YSYEKL. V was trimmed by 4 bases and J by 3 bases, leaving 15 bases between them. CDR3 size: 15 residues.

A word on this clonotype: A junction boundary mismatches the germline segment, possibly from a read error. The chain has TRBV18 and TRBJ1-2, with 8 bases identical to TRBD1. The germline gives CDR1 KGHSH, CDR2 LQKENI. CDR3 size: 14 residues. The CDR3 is CAGSLKTGEYGYTF. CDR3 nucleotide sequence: TGTGCCGGCTCACTTAAGACAGGGGAGTATGGCTACACCTTC.

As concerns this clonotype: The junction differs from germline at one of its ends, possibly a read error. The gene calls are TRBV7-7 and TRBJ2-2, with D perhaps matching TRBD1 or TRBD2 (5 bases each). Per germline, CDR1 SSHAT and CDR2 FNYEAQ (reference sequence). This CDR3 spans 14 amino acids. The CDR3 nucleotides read TGTGCTAGCAGCTGGGACCGGGGCACCGGGGAGCTGTTTTTT. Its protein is CASSWDRGTGELFF.

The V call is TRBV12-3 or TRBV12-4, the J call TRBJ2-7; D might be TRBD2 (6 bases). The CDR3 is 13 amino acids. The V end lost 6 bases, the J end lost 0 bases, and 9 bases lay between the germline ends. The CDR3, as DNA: TGTGCCAGCAGCCCGACTAGCTCCTACGAGCAGTACTTC. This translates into CASSPTSSYEQYF.

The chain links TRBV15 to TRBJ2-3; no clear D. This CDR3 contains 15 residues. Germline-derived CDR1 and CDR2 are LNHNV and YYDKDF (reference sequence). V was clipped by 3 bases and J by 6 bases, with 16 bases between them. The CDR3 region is CATSRGGRTRDTQYF. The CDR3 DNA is TGTGCCACCAGCAGGGGTGGCCGCACACGGGATACGCAGTATTTT.

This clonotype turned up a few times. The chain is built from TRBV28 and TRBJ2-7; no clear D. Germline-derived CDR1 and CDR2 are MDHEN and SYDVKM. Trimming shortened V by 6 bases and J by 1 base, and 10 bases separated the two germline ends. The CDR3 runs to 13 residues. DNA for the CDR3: TGTGCCAGCAGCCAAGACATTTCCTACGAGCAGTACTTC. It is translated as CASSQDISYEQYF.

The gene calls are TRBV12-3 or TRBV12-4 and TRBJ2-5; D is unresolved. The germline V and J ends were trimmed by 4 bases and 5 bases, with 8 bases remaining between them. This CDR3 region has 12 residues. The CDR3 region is CASSWVGETQYF. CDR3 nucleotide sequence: TGTGCCAGCAGTTGGGTAGGGGAGACCCAGTACTTC.

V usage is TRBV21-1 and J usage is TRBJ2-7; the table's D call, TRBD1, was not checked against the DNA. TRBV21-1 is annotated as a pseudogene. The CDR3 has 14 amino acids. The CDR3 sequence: CASSGRDRTYEQYF. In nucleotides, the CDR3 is TGTGCCAGCAGCGGCCGGGACAGGACCTACGAGCAGTACTTC.